The 12 T cell receptor beta chains listed next were all sequenced from one sample in a study of shared clonotypes between healthy human individuals. CD8 cells regarded as naive lacked CD45RO, were positively chosen for CCR7, and omitted terminally differentiated effector memory CD45RA+ cells. TCRdb's copy holds only in-frame clones and misses some; the assay was immunoSEQ multiplex PCR. There are over 800,000 clones in the sample; more than 85% occur only once, and around 24% lies in the top ten. The sample was naive CD8+ T cells sorted from blood. These receptor sequences come from a man aged 30 to 45 in good health.

Written as DNA, the CDR3 is TGCGCCAGCAGCTTCTATCAGGGACCAACTAATGAAAAACTGTTTTTT. Translating it yields CASSFYQGPTNEKLFF. This chain uses TRBV5-1 with TRBJ1-4; D perhaps matches TRBD1 (5 bases). This CDR3 has 16 amino acids. The V end lost 2 bases, the J end lost 0 bases, and 11 bases lay between the germline ends. Per germline, CDR1 SGHRS and CDR2 YFSETQ. Looking up the rest from reference TRBV5-1 and TRBJ1-4 gives the full variable domain: KAGVTQTPRYLIKTRGQQVTLSCSPISGHRSVSWYQQTPGQGLQFLFEYFSETQRNKGNFPGRFSGRQFSNSRSEMNVSTLELGDSALYLCASSFYQGPTNEKLFFGSGTQLSVL.

The gene calls are TRBV27 and TRBJ1-1; no definite D call. V was trimmed by 3 bases and J by 6 bases, leaving 11 bases between them. Germline CDR1 and CDR2: MNHEY and SMNVEV (reference sequence). The CDR3 consists of 13 residues. The CDR3 protein is CASSFLGSPEAFF. The CDR3, as DNA: TGTGCCAGCAGTTTTCTTGGGTCGCCTGAAGCTTTCTTT.

CDR3 residues: CASSPRQVVPYEQYF. The CDR3 nucleotides read TGTGCCAGCAGCCCCCGCCAGGTCGTCCCCTACGAGCAGTACTTC. The chain couples TRBV7-8 to TRBJ2-7; no clear D. The CDR3 length is 15 residues. V lost 5 bases and J 2 bases, leaving 16 bases between the germline ends. Looked up from germline, CDR1 is SGHVS and CDR2 is FQNEAQ.

The table lists this clone with a count of one. J is TRBJ2-1 and V is TRBV28; D is perhaps TRBD1 or TRBD2 (6 bases each). With 7 bases removed from V and 7 bases from J, the gap between germline ends came to 26 bases. Looked up from germline, CDR1 is MDHEN and CDR2 is SYDVKM. The CDR3 loop spans 17 amino acids. In DNA, the CDR3 is TGTGCCAGCACCCCTCGGGGGCTAGTGGATAGTGGGAATGAGCAGTTCTTC. Protein sequence: CASTPRGLVDSGNEQFF.

The chain carries TRBV10-1 and TRBJ2-3; D not certain. The V and J ends lost 0 bases and 2 bases respectively, with 12 bases between them. Germline V gives CDR1 WNHNN, CDR2 SYGVQD (reference sequence). This CDR3 region has 16 residues. The CDR3 bases are TGCGCCAGCAGTGAGTCGACCGCTTCCGTCACAGATACGCAGTATTTT. This translates into CASSESTASVTDTQYF.

V and J are TRBV9 and TRBJ2-7; D is perhaps TRBD1 (5 bases). Germline-derived CDR1 and CDR2 are SGDLS and YYNGEE. CDR3 length: 14 residues. The V gene lost 4 bases and the J gene lost 5 bases, with 16 bases spanning the gap. The CDR3 sequence: CASSPSREYHEQYF. The CDR3 DNA follows: TGTGCCAGCAGCCCCTCCAGGGAATACCACGAGCAGTACTTC.

Remarks on this clone: Other nucleotide sequences from this sample produce the same CDR3. V and J are TRBV28 and TRBJ2-1; D is possibly TRBD1 (6 bases). This CDR3 is built from 16 residues. Per the germline V gene, CDR1 is MDHEN and CDR2 is SYDVKM. Trimming stripped 11 bases from V and 1 base from J, with 21 bases between. CDR3 nucleotides: TGTGCCTCAAACCGGGACAAAAGGAAGTCCTACAATGAGCAGTTCTTC. Its translation: CASNRDKRKSYNEQFF.

With regard to this clone: The junction shows a germline mismatch at one end, possibly a read error. The chain combines TRBV27 with TRBJ1-5; no firm D call. Germline lookup yields CDR1 MNHEY and CDR2 SMNVEV (reference sequence). The CDR3 runs to 14 residues. This chain's CDR3 is CASSLRTGNQPQHF. CDR3 sequence (DNA): TGTGCCAGCAGTTTACGAACGGGTAATCAACCCCAGCATTTT.

The table lists this clone with a count of one. The CDR3 sequence: CASSWMGGFSSTDTQYF. The CDR3 nucleotides are TGTGCCAGCAGCTGGATGGGGGGCTTTTCGAGCACAGATACGCAGTATTTT. This chain connects TRBV5-6 to TRBJ2-3, with D perhaps given as TRBD1 or TRBD2 (6 bases each). CDR1 is SGHDT, CDR2 YYEEEE, per germline. The CDR3 covers 17 residues. Trimming removed 3 bases at V and 0 bases at J, with 17 bases between.

The chain uses TRBV28 and TRBJ1-4; 7 bases map to TRBD1. CDR1 MDHEN and CDR2 SYDVKM come from the germline V gene. The V segment lost 8 bases and the J segment 2 bases; nucleotides outside the gene matches: 5. CDR3 length equals 14 residues. The CDR3 is CASVRGQTNEKLFF. The CDR3 DNA sequence: TGTGCCAGCGTTAGGGGACAGACTAATGAAAAACTGTTTTTT.

The chain couples TRBV4-2 to TRBJ2-1; 10 positions match TRBD2. Germline V lookup: CDR1 LGHNA, CDR2 YNFKEQ. The CDR3 extends over 16 amino acids. Trimming at V came to 5 bases and at J to 7 bases, leaving 11 bases not matched to a gene. CDR3 coding DNA: TGTGCCAGCAGCTTTATCACTAGCGGGATTCCGAATGAGCAGTTCTTC. Translated: CASSFITSGIPNEQFF.

The V call is TRBV9, the J call TRBJ2-3; D might be TRBD2 (5 bases). Looked up from germline, CDR1 is SGDLS and CDR2 is YYNGEE. The CDR3 has 17 residues. V shed 2 bases and J shed 2 bases, with 18 bases lying between them. The CDR3 bases are TGTGCCAGCAGCGTCTCTAAACTAGGAGCCGACACAGATACGCAGTATTTT. Translated, it gives CASSVSKLGADTDTQYF.